This T cell receptor (beta chain) was identified in a study of blood T cell repertoires in COVID-19. Across the study: T cells, B-cell-depleted T cells, or PBMCs supplied cDNA or gDNA.

Looked up from germline, CDR1 is LGHDT and CDR2 is YNNKEL (reference sequence). With 1 base removed from V and 5 bases from J, the gap between germline ends came to 23 bases. This CDR3 contains 18 residues. Original processing methods: Estimates of nucleated cell counts were drawn from the amplification of reference gene primers. The protocol was immunoSEQ multiplex PCR, while the TCRdb copy is restricted to in-frame clones and leaves out a portion. V and J calls and clone size follow that table, whereas D and trimming were derived from the DNA. The repertoire holds hundreds of thousands of clones, with approximately 86% as singletons.

The sample was peripheral blood. V usage is TRBV3-1 (or the pseudogene TRBV3-2) and J usage is TRBJ2-5, with TRBD2 as a possible D gene (5 bases). This receptor was identified in a woman aged 25-40 years who had recovered from COVID-19. The CDR3, as DNA: TGTGCCAGCAGCCAAGGAGTCCGCCGTCCAGCGGATGGGGAGACCCAGTACTTC. Residues: CASSQGVRRPADGETQYF.